The T cell receptor beta chain described here comes from a study of glioma-infiltrating T cells after dendritic cell vaccination. At the level of the study: Three intradermal dendritic cell vaccine injections were given every two weeks.

In the case of this clone: As yet, its antigen is unknown.

Findings of the study overall: No direct clonality-survival link was found; a diverse polyclonal response may matter. Only a small number of patients had complete blood and tumor samples.

Assay: immunoSEQ multiplex PCR; the TCRdb copy retains only in-frame clones and omits some. The data contain some 90,000 clones, about 81% of them seen just once; the ten biggest clones take up approximately 2.1%. V lost 2 bases, J lost 5 bases, and 15 bases lay in between. The CDR3 covers 15 residues. The V gene's germline CDR1 is SSHAT and CDR2 FNYEAQ (reference sequence). As for time point: after dendritic cell vaccination, including at tumor progression/relapse. Patients had residual fresh-frozen tumor tissue and more than two years of survival data. The chain couples TRBV7-7 to TRBJ2-5, with TRBD2 as a possible D gene (6 bases). This receptor was obtained from a human donor with glioblastoma. The sample here was blood, taken after dendritic cell vaccination. CDR3 region: CASSLTGEVQETQYF. The CDR3 DNA is TGTGCCAGCAGCTTAACGGGGGAGGTTCAGGAGACCCAGTACTTC.